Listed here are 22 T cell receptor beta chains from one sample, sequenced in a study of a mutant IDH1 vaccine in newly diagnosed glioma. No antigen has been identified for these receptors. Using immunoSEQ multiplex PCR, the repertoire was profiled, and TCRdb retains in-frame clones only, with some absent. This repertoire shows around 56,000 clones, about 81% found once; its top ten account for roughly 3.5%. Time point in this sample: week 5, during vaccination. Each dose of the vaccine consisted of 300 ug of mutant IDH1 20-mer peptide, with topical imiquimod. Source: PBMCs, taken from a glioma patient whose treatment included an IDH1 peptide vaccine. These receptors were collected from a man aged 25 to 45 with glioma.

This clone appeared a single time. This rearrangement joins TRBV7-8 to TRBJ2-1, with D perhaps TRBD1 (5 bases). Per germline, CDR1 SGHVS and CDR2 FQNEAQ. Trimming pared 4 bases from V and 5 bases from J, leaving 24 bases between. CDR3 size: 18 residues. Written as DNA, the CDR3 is TGTGCCAGCAGCTCAAGACTGCCGCTTAGGGGTACCCACAATGAGCAGTTCTTC. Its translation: CASSSRLPLRGTHNEQFF.

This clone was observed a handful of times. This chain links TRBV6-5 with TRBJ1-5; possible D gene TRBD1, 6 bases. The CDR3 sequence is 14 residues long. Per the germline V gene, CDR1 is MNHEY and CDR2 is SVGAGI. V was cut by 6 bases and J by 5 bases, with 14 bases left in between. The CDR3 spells CASRRITGHQPQHF. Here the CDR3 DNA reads TGTGCCAGCAGGAGAATAACAGGGCATCAGCCCCAGCATTTT.

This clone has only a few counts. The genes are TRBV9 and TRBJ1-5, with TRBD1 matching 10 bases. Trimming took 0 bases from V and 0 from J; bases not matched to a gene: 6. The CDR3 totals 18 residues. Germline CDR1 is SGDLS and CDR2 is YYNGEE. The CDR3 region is CASSVVRQGAYSNQPQHF. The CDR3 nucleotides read TGTGCCAGCAGCGTAGTTAGACAGGGGGCCTATAGCAATCAGCCCCAGCATTTT.

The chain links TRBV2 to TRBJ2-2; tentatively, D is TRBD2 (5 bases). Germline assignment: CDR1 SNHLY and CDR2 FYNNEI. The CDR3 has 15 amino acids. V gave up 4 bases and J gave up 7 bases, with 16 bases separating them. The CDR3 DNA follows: TGTGCCAGCAGTGTGAGGGCCCGAGGTGGCGGGGAGCTGTTTTTT. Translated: CASSVRARGGGELFF. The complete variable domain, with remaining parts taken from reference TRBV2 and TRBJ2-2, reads EPEVTQTPSHQVTQMGQEVILRCVPISNHLYFYWYRQILGQKVEFLVSFYNNEISEKSEIFDDQFSVERPDGSNFTLKIRSTKLEDSAMYFCASSVRARGGGELFFGEGSRLTVL.

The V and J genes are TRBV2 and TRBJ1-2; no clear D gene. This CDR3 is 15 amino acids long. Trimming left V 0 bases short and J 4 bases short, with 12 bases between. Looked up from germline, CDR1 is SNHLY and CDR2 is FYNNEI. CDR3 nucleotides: TGTGCCAGCAGTGAAGCGCGTGGCAGAATCTATGGCTACACCTTC. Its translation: CASSEARGRIYGYTF. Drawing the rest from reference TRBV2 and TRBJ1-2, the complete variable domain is EPEVTQTPSHQVTQMGQEVILRCVPISNHLYFYWYRQILGQKVEFLVSFYNNEISEKSEIFDDQFSVERPDGSNFTLKIRSTKLEDSAMYFCASSEARGRIYGYTFGSGTRLTVV.

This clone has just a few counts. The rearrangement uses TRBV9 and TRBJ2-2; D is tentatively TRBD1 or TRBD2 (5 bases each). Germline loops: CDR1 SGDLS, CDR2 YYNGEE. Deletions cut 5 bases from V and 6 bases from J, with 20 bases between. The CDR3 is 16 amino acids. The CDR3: CASRPLGPSGPGELFF. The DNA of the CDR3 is TGTGCCAGCAGGCCCCTGGGCCCGTCGGGACCCGGGGAGCTGTTTTTT.

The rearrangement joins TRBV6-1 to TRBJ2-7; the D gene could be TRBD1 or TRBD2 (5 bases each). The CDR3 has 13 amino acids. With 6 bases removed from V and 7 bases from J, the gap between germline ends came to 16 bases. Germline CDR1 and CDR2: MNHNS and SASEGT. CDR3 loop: CASSLGTYGEQYF. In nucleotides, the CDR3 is TGTGCCAGCAGCCTCGGGACGTACGGGGAGCAGTACTTC.

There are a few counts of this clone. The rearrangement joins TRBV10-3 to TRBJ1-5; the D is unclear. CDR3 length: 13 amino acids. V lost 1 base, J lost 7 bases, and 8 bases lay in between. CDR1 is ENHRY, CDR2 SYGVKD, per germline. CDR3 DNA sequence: TGTGCCATCAGTGAGTATAACGGGCAGCCCCAGCATTTT. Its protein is CAISEYNGQPQHF.

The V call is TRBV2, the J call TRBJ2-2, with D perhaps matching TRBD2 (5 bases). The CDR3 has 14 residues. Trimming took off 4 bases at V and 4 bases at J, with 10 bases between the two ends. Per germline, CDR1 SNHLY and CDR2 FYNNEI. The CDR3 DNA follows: TGTGCCAGCAGTGTTCTAGCTTCCACCGGGGAGCTGTTTTTT. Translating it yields CASSVLASTGELFF.

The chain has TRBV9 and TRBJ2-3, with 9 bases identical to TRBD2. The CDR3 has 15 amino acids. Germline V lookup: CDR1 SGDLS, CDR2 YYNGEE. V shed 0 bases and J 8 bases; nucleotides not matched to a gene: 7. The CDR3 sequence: CASSVASGAIATQYF. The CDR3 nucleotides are TGTGCCAGCAGCGTAGCTAGCGGGGCCATAGCTACGCAGTATTTT.

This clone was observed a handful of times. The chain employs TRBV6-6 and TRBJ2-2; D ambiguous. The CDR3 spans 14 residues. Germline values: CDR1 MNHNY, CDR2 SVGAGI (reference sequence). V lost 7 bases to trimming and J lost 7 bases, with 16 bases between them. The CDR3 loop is CASKTLSDIGELFF. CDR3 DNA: TGTGCCAGCAAAACGTTGTCAGATATCGGGGAGCTGTTTTTT.

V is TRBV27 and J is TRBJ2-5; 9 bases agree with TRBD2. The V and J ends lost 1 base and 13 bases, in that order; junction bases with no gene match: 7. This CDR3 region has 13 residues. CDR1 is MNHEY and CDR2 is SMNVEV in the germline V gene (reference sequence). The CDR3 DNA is TGTGCCAGCAGTTTATTGGGCGGGGGGGAGATGTACTTC. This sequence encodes CASSLLGGGEMYF.

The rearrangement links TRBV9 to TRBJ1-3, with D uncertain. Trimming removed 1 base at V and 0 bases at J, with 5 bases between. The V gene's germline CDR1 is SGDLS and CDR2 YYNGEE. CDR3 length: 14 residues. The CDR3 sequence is CASSVTSSGNTIYF. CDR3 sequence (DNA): TGTGCCAGCAGCGTAACAAGCTCTGGAAACACCATATATTTT. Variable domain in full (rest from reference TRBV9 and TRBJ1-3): DSGVTQTPKHLITATGQRVTLRCSPRSGDLSVYWYQQSLDQGLQFLIQYYNGEERAKGNILERFSAQQFPDLHSELNLSSLELGDSALYFCASSVTSSGNTIYFGEGSWLTVV.

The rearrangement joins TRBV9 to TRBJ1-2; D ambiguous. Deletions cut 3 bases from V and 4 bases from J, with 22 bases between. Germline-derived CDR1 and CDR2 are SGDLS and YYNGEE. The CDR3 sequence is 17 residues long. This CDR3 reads CASSAGSHPSPLYGYTF. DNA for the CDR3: TGTGCCAGCAGCGCGGGGTCCCATCCAAGTCCACTCTATGGCTACACCTTC.

CDR3 protein: CASSLGQGGGNTIYF. In nucleotides, the CDR3 is TGTGCCAGCAGCTTGGGACAGGGAGGTGGAAACACCATATATTTT. V usage is TRBV11-2 and J usage is TRBJ1-3; TRBD1 aligns across 9 bases. Germline CDR1 reads SGHAT; CDR2 reads FQNNGV. Trimming removed 3 bases from V and 3 bases from J; junction bases left unmatched: 3. This CDR3 has 15 residues.

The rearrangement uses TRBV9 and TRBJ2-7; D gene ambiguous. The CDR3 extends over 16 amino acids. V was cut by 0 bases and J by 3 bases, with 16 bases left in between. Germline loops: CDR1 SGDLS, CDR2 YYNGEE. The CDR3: CASSVASTVTNYEQYF. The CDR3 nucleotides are TGTGCCAGCAGCGTAGCCTCAACAGTAACTAACTACGAGCAGTACTTC.

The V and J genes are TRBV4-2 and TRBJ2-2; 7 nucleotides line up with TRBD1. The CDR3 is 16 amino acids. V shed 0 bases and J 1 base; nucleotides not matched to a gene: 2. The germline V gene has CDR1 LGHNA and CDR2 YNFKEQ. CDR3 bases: TGTGCCAGCAGCCAAGAAACAGGGGTGAACACCGGGGAGCTGTTTTTT. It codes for CASSQETGVNTGELFF.

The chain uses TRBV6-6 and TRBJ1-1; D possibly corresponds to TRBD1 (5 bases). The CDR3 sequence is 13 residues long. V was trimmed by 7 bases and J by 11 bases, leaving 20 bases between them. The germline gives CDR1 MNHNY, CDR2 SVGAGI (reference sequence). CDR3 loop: CASTDTGTRKAFF. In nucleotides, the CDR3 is TGTGCCAGCACAGACACGGGGACTAGGAAGGCTTTCTTT.

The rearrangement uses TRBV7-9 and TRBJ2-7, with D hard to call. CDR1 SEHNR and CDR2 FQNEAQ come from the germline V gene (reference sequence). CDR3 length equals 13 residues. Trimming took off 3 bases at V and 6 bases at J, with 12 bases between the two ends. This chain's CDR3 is CASSFLLGSEQYF. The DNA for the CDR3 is TGTGCCAGCAGCTTCTTGTTGGGTAGCGAGCAGTACTTC. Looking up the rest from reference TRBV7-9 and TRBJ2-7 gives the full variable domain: DTGVSQNPRHKITKRGQNVTFRCDPISEHNRLYWYRQTLGQGPEFLTYFQNEAQLEKSRLLSDRFSAERPKGSFSTLEIQRTEQGDSAMYLCASSFLLGSEQYFGPGTRLTVT.

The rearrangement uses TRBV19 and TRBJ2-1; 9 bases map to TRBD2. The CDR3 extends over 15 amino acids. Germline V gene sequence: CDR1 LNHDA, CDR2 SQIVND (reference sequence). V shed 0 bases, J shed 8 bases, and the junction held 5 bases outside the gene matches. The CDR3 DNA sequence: TGTGCCAGTAGTATAGAAGCGGGGGGTCGATATGAGCAGTTCTTC. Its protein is CASSIEAGGRYEQFF.

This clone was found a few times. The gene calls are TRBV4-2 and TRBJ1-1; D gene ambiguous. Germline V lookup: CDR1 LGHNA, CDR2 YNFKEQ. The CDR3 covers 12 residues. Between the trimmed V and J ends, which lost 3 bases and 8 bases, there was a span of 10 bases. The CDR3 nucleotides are TGTGCCAGCAGCCAGCTCGGAACGGAAGCTTTCTTT. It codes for CASSQLGTEAFF.

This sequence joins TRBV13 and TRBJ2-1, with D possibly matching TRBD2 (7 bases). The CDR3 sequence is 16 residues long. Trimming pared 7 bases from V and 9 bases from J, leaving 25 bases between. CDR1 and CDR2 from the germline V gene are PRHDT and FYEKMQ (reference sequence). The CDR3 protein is CASTGNLGGGRFEQFF. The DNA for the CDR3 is TGTGCCAGCACCGGAAACCTTGGCGGGGGCCGATTTGAGCAGTTCTTC.